Presented here are 6 T cell receptor beta chains from one specimen sequenced in a study of metastatic and nonmetastatic thyroid tumors. No treatment had been given to any patient before thyroid surgery. TCRdb reprocessed the PCR reads using MiXCR. The data show tens of thousands of clones, with roughly 20% seen just once and 4% to 5% held by the top ten. Sequencing input: blood. The receptors were sampled from a female donor with papillary thyroid cancer or a benign thyroid nodule (not recorded which). Some clones in this sample may be carry-over from other donors' samples.

This clone was observed at least ten times. The chain links TRBV20-1 to TRBJ2-7; 7 positions match TRBD1. V was clipped by 4 bases and J by 0 bases; unmatched bases: 12. The germline V gene has CDR1 DFQATT and CDR2 SNEGSKA (reference sequence). CDR3 size: 16 residues. The CDR3 DNA reads TGCAGTGCTAAACAACCGGGACAGTCAACCTCCTACGAGCAGTACTTC. This sequence encodes CSAKQPGQSTSYEQYF.

This clone was counted many times. The chain carries TRBV12-3 or TRBV12-4 and TRBJ2-1, with 8 nucleotides matching TRBD2. The CDR3 has 14 amino acids. V was clipped by 7 bases and J by 7 bases; unmatched bases: 9. The CDR3 region has the DNA TGTGCCAGCACAAAGCGGGGGAGTCTAAATGAGCAGTTCTTC. Protein: CASTKRGSLNEQFF.

This clone was detected only once. The chain employs TRBV4-2 and TRBJ2-7, with TRBD1 as a possible D gene (5 bases). V was pared by 3 bases and J by 2 bases, with 20 bases between. The CDR3 has 17 amino acids. The V gene's germline CDR1 is LGHNA and CDR2 YNFKEQ. The CDR3, as DNA: TGTGCCAGCAGCCAGGTAGGGGCGGTAGCATCCACCTACGAGCAGTACTTC. Translation gives CASSQVGAVASTYEQYF.

This clone was seen ten or more times. The genes are TRBV7-9 and TRBJ2-5, with D perhaps TRBD1 (7 bases). The CDR3 length is 14 residues. V was clipped by 1 base and J by 4 bases, with 10 bases between them. The germline gives CDR1 SEHNR, CDR2 FQNEAQ (reference sequence). CDR3: CASSLDQGGETQYF. The CDR3 region has the DNA TGTGCCAGCAGCTTAGATCAGGGGGGAGAGACCCAGTACTTC.

The sample holds many counts of this clone. CDR3 residues: CASSLLTSDAYNEQFF. The CDR3 DNA sequence: TGTGCCAGCAGCCTCCTGACTAGCGACGCCTACAATGAGCAGTTCTTC. The V call is TRBV3-1, the J call TRBJ2-1; 8 bases match TRBD2. The V gene end was trimmed by 4 bases and the J gene end by 2 bases; junction bases not matched to a gene: 7. The CDR3 covers 16 residues. Germline CDR1 LGHDT, CDR2 YNNKEL (reference sequence).

At least ten counts were recorded for this clone. The chain combines TRBV18 with TRBJ1-4; D gene unclear. This CDR3 is built from 10 residues. V was shortened by 5 bases and J by 8 bases, with 3 bases between the two germline ends. Per the germline V gene, CDR1 is KGHSH and CDR2 is LQKENI. DNA for the CDR3: TGTGCCAGCTCAGGGGAAAAACTGTTTTTT. This codes for CASSGEKLFF.